The source of this T cell receptor beta chain is a study of blood T cell repertoires in COVID-19. This CDR3 spans 17 amino acids. With V trimmed by 0 bases and J by 4 bases, 7 bases remained unmatched. Germline loops: CDR1 SGHRS, CDR2 YFSETQ. A few counts support this clone. Data came from immunoSEQ multiplex PCR; TCRdb stores just in-frame clones and leaves some out. The sample has about 5,000 clones, 73% seen once. This chain connects TRBV5-1 to TRBJ1-2; 12 bases match TRBD1. The clonotype was recovered from a human donor in a cohort sampled during active COVID-19. The material sequenced was peripheral blood. The chain's CDR3 is CASSLAGTGGPGYGYTF. CDR3 coding DNA: TGCGCCAGCAGCTTGGCCGGGACAGGGGGCCCTGGCTATGGCTACACCTTC.